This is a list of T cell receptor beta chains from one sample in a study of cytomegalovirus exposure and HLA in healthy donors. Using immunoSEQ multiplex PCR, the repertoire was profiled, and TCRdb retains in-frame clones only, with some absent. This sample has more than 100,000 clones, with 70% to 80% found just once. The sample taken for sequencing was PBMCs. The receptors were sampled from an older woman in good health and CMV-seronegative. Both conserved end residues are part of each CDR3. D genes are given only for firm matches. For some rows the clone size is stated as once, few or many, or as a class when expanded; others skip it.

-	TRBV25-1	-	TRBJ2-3	CASSEFKQGSADTQYF	TGTGCCAGCAGTGAATTCAAACAGGGAAGCGCAGATACGCAGTATTTT
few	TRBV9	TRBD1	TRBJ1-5	CASGGDRGQPQHF	TGTGCCAGCGGGGGGGACAGGGGGCAGCCCCAGCATTTT
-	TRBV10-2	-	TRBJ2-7	CASSDLVYEQYF	TGCGCCAGCAGTGACCTCGTCTACGAGCAGTACTTC
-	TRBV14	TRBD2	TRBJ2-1	CASSRDYMVLEQFF	TGTGCCAGCAGCCGGGACTATATGGTACTTGAGCAGTTCTTC
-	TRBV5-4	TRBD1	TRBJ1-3	CASSLNRGGGNTIYF	TGTGCCAGCAGCTTGAACAGGGGGGGCGGAAACACCATATATTTT
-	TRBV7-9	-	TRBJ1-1	CASSSRGGENTEAFF	TGTGCCAGCAGCTCCCGGGGGGGAGAAAACACTGAAGCTTTCTTT
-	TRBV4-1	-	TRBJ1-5	CASSPAEASNQPQHF	TGCGCCAGCAGCCCGGCTGAGGCGAGCAATCAGCCCCAGCATTTT
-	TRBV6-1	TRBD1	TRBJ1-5	CASTWDSRWPQHF	TGTGCCAGCACTTGGGACAGTCGGTGGCCCCAGCATTTT
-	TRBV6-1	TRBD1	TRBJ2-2	CASREGQVNTGELFF	TGTGCCAGCAGGGAGGGACAGGTTAACACCGGGGAGCTGTTTTTT
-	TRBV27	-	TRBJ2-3	CASSRGTGTGRTDTQYF	TGTGCCAGCAGTCGGGGGACCGGGACGGGTCGCACAGATACGCAGTATTTT
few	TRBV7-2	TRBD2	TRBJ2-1	CASSERGTSGGPRNEQFF	TGTGCCAGCAGCGAAAGAGGTACTAGCGGGGGCCCTAGGAATGAGCAGTTCTTC
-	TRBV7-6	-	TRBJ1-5	CASSSTAVQPQHF	TGTGCCAGCAGCTCAACAGCGGTTCAGCCCCAGCATTTT
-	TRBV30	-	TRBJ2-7	CAWSVRLEQYF	TGTGCCTGGAGTGTTCGTTTAGAGCAGTACTTC
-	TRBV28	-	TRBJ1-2	CASSSDTYGYTF	TGTGCCAGCAGTTCCGACACCTATGGCTACACCTTC
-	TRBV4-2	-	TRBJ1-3	CASSQVKSSGNTIYF	TGTGCCAGCAGCCAAGTCAAGAGCTCTGGAAACACCATATATTTT
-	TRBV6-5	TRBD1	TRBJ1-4	CASSWTGSEKLFF	TGTGCCAGCAGCTGGACAGGGTCTGAAAAACTGTTTTTT
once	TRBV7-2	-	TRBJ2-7	CASSLRRSSYEQYF	TGTGCCAGCAGCTTACGGCGGAGCTCCTACGAGCAGTACTTC
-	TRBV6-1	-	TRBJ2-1	CASSKVAGYNEQFF	TGTGCCAGCAGTAAGGTGGCGGGGTACAATGAGCAGTTCTTC
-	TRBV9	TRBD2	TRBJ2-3	CASSVGVAGARFYTDTQYF	TGTGCCAGCAGCGTAGGAGTAGCGGGAGCCCGATTTTATACAGATACGCAGTATTTT
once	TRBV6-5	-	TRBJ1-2	CASSYRVRSSYQGYTF	TGTGCCAGCAGTTACAGAGTCCGATCATCTTATCAAGGCTACACCTTC
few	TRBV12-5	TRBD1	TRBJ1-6	CASGTGQGGSPLHF	TGTGCTAGTGGGACGGGACAGGGAGGTTCACCCCTCCACTTT
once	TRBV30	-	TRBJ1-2	CAWSSVYNYGYTF	TGTGCCTGGAGTTCGGTATACAACTATGGCTACACCTTC
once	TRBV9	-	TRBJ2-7	CASSVSARGEQYF	TGTGCCAGCAGCGTATCTGCAAGGGGTGAGCAGTACTTC
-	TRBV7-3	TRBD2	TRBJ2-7	CASSLTTSSYEQYF	TGTGCCAGCAGCTTAACGACTAGCAGCTACGAGCAGTACTTC
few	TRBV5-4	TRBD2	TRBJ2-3	CASSFRTSGDRTDTQYF	TGTGCCAGCAGCTTCCGGACTAGCGGGGACCGCACAGATACGCAGTATTTT
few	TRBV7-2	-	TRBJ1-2	CASSSDRFTNYGYTF	TGTGCCAGCAGCTCTGACAGGTTTACTAACTATGGCTACACCTTC
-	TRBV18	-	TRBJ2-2	CASSPVGTNTGELFF	TGTGCCAGCTCACCAGTCGGGACGAACACCGGGGAGCTGTTTTTT
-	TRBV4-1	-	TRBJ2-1	CASSRSGTTYNEQFF	TGCGCCAGCAGCCGAAGCGGGACAACCTACAATGAGCAGTTCTTC
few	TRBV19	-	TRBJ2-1	CASRRGDGGYNEQFF	TGTGCCAGTAGAAGAGGTGACGGGGGATACAATGAGCAGTTCTTC
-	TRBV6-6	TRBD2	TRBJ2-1	CASSYWGTSGRNEQFF	TGTGCCAGCAGTTACTGGGGGACTAGCGGGAGGAATGAGCAGTTCTTC
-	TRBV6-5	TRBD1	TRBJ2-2	CASSSDRGPTGELFF	TGTGCCAGCAGCTCGGACAGGGGGCCCACCGGGGAGCTGTTTTTT
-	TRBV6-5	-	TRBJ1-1	CASSTGPAENTEAFF	TGTGCCAGCAGCACCGGTCCCGCGGAGAACACTGAAGCTTTCTTT
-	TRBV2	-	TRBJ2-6	CASSEAGHSGANVLTF	TGTGCCAGCAGTGAAGCTGGACACTCTGGGGCCAACGTCCTGACTTTC
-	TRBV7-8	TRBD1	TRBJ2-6	CASSPRTGSSGANVLTF	TGTGCCAGCAGCCCGCGGACAGGCAGCTCTGGGGCCAACGTCCTGACTTTC
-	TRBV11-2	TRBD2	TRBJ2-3	CASNPGGEDTQYF	TGTGCCAGCAACCCGGGGGGGGAAGATACGCAGTATTTT
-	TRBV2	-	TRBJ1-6	CASSVLYSPLHF	TGTGCCAGCAGTGTATTATATTCACCCCTCCACTTT
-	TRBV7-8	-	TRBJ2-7	CASSIYLNWYF	TGTGCCAGCAGCATCTACCTTAACTGGTACTTC
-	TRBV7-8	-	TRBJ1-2	CASSLDREPSSYTF	TGTGCCAGCAGCTTAGACAGGGAGCCGTCTAGCTACACCTTC
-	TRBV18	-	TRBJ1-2	CASSPSVRTANYGYTF	TGTGCCAGCTCCCCCTCCGTAAGGACAGCTAACTATGGCTACACCTTC
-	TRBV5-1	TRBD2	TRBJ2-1	CASSPGTRNEQFF	TGCGCCAGCAGCCCGGGGACTAGGAATGAGCAGTTCTTC
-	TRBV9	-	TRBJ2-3	CASSVASGNTDTQYF	TGTGCCAGCAGCGTAGCCTCCGGGAACACAGATACGCAGTATTTT
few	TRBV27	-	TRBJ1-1	CASSLGGWGDTEAFF	TGTGCCAGCAGTTTAGGGGGGTGGGGGGACACTGAAGCTTTCTTT
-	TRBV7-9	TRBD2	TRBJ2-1	CASSVRLAEPYNEQFF	TGTGCCAGCAGCGTCCGACTAGCAGAGCCCTACAATGAGCAGTTCTTC
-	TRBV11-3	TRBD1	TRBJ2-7	CANLGTGFCEQYF	TGTGCCAACTTGGGGACAGGGTTCTGCGAGCAGTACTTC
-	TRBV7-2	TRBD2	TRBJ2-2	CASSSGLANTGELFF	TGTGCCAGCAGCTCGGGACTAGCGAACACCGGGGAGCTGTTTTTT
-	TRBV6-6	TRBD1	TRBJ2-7	CASTAGQDEQYF	TGTGCCAGCACCGCCGGACAGGACGAGCAGTACTTC
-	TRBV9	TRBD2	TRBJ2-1	CASSASGGAYNEQFF	TGTGCCAGCAGTGCCAGCGGGGGGGCTTACAATGAGCAGTTCTTC
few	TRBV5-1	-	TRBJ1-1	CASSSGTPNTEAFF	TGCGCCAGCAGCTCCGGGACACCGAACACTGAAGCTTTCTTT
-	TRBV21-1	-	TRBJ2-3	CASSKPSDHTDTQYF	TGTGCCAGCAGCAAACCCAGCGACCACACAGATACGCAGTATTTT
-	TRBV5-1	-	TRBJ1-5	CASRQGEGNQPQHF	TGCGCCAGCAGACAGGGCGAGGGCAATCAGCCCCAGCATTTT
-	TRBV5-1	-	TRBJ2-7	CASSLDTLSYEQYF	TGCGCCAGCAGCTTGGACACCTTATCCTACGAGCAGTACTTC
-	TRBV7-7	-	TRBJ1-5	CASSLEGRSNQPQHF	TGTGCCAGCAGCTTAGAGGGGAGGAGCAATCAGCCCCAGCATTTT
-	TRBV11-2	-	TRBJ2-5	CASSLVAPPGTQYF	TGTGCCAGCAGCTTAGTGGCTCCCCCGGGGACCCAGTACTTC
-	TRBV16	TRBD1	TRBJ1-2	CASSQGTVSNYGYTF	TGTGCCAGCAGCCAGGGGACAGTCTCTAACTATGGCTACACCTTC